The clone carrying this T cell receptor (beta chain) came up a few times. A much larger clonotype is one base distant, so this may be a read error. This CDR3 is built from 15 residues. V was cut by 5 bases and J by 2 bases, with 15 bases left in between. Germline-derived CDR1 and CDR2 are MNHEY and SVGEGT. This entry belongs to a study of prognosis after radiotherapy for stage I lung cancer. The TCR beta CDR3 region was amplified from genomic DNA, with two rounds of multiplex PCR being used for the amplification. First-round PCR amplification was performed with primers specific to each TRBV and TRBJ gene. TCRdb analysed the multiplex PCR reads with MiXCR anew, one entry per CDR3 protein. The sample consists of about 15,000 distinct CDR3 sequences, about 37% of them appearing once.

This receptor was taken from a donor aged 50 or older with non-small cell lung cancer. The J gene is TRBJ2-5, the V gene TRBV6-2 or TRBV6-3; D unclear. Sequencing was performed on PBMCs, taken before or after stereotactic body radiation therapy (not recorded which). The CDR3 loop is CASSASVALQETQYF. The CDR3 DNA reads TGTGCCAGCAGTGCTTCTGTGGCCCTACAAGAGACCCAGTACTTC.